This T cell receptor (beta chain) was documented in a study of blood T cells in healthy people across ages. The second PCR ran about 6 to 12 cycles with a sample-barcoded 5' primer and J-beta primers. Each CDR3 protein is one row after TCRdb ran MiXCR on the 5' RACE reads. Among about 1,500,000 distinct CDR3 sequences listed, 28% were seen once. The CDR3 sequence is 15 residues long. Trimming took 0 bases from V and 0 from J, leaving 9 bases between them. Per germline, CDR1 MNHNS and CDR2 SASEGT. At least ten counts were recorded for this clonotype. The source material was blood. This TCR came from a woman in her twenties or thirties in good health. The V and J genes are TRBV6-1 and TRBJ2-7; TRBD1 is a possible D gene (6 bases). DNA of the CDR3: TGTGCCAGCAGTGAAGCCGGGACAAGCTCCTACGAGCAGTACTTC. Its protein product is CASSEAGTSSYEQYF.